This paragraph reports one T cell receptor beta chain. Losses at the gene ends were 1 base for V and 0 bases for J; bases not matched to a gene: 5. Germline V CDR1 and CDR2: LGHNA, YNFKEQ. This CDR3 region has 17 residues. TCRdb's table, derived via immunoSEQ multiplex PCR, lists solely in-frame clones and lacks some. The sample consists of some 16,000 clones, about 80% of them appearing once. This sample was taken from a study of PD-1 blockade in mismatch repair-deficient tumors. The material was PBMCs, obtained less than 25 weeks after starting pembrolizumab. The rearrangement uses TRBV4-2 and TRBJ2-1; 8 bases fit TRBD2. The sequence derives from an adult with mismatch repair-deficient cancer. The CDR3 sequence: CASSQVGTSGSYNEQFF. CDR3 coding DNA: TGTGCCAGCAGCCAAGTGGGAACTAGCGGCTCCTACAATGAGCAGTTCTTC.